The subject of this entry is one TCR beta chain. It lacks a known antigen. No base qualities exist here, and no much larger clone lies one base off it. This sample was taken from a study of T cell repertoires in cytomegalovirus infection (dated by TCRdb to about 2019). Study-wide context: Because public TCR beta signatures pointed to carriage of CMV infection together with the matching HLA type, the HLA type of each donor mattered for the analysis. The study at large found these results: The ex vivo response was dominated by HLA-C-restricted CMV-specific TCR beta clonotypes, which also provided the single most frequent clonotype in two of eight donors. Carriers of CMV infection plus the relevant HLA type were discriminated by the cumulative frequency of public TCR beta family members in the study cohort and in an independent roughly 370-donor cohort.

Deletion took 1 base off V and 0 bases off J, with a span of 9 bases between the germline ends. The CDR3 has 16 amino acids, counting the end cysteine and phenylalanine. The DNA shown is the 48-base CDR3, in frame from base 1. CDR1 SGHTA and CDR2 FQGNSA were looked up in the germline V gene. Instrument on record: Illumina HiSeq 1500. The public reads were reprocessed in TCRdb via fastp at Q25 and MiXCR, keeping in-frame beta chains. Records with the same CDR3 protein are collapsed into one entry carrying the most frequent genes and DNA. In this sample the table shows roughly 180,000 distinct CDR3 sequences, roughly 27% of which occur a single time. The ten most abundant clones make up approximately 30% of the sample.

The sequence came from a human donor in good health (CMV status not recorded). Some clones in this sample may be carry-over from other donors' samples. Recombination connected TRBV7-2 to TRBJ1-4; TRBD1 is a possible D gene, resting on 5 matching bases. Sample: PBMCs. The CDR3 reads as follows: CASSLDRPATNEKLFF. The bases read TGTGCCAGCAGCTTAGACAGGCCCGCAACTAATGAAAAACTGTTTTTT.